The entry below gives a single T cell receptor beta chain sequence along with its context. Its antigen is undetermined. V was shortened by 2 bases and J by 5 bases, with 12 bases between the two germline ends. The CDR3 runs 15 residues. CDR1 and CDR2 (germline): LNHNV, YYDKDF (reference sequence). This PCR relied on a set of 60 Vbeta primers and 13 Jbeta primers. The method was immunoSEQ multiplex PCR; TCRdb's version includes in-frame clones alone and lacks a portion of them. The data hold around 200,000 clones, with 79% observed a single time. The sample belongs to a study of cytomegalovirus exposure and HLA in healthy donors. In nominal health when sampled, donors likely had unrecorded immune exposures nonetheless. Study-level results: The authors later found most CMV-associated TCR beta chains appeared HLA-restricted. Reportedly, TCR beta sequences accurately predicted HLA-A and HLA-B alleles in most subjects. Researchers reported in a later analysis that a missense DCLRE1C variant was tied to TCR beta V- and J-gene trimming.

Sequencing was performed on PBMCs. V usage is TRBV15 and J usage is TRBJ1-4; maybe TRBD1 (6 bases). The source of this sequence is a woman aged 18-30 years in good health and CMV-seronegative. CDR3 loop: CATSRTTGENEKLFF. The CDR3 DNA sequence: TGTGCCACCAGCAGAACGACAGGAGAAAATGAAAAACTGTTTTTT.